This record looks at one T cell receptor (beta chain) sequence and its context. Its antigen is not known. The CDR3 end shows no conserved phenylalanine or tryptophan, and so a read error is likely. Germline DNA was also extracted, while the blood RNA originated from unsorted whole blood. The template, approximately 500 ng total RNA, yielded TCR beta cDNA made with a constant-region primer. Slightly modified ARM-PCR with three nested multiplex PCR rounds yielded TCR beta libraries. The study ran its first two PCR rounds for roughly 10 cycles each, using TRBV1-TRBV30 forward primers and a C-beta reverse primer. TCRdb reprocessed the multiplex PCR reads with MiXCR, giving one entry per CDR3 protein. In the table there are fewer than 350,000 distinct CDR3 sequences, 65% of which are singletons. This entry is derived from a study of tumor-infiltrating lymphocytes in primary liver carcinoma. Study overall: All lesions had stage T1-T3 N0M0 and roughly 4 to 11 cm widths. Sequenced samples came back with roughly 3.5 to 8 million productive TCRbeta reads, and the counts looked alike across tissue types.

Findings and limits, study-wide: Less overlap was seen in tumor-adjacent and tumor-blood pairs than in tumor region pairs.

V gave up 0 bases and J gave up 4 bases, with 16 bases separating them. This CDR3 is 16 amino acids long. Germline V lookup: CDR1 ENHRY, CDR2 SYGVKD. The specimen sequenced was peripheral blood. The V and J genes are TRBV10-3 and TRBJ2-7, with D perhaps assigned TRBD1 or TRBD2 (5 bases each). The origin of this receptor is a middle-aged man with primary liver carcinoma and hepatitis B virus infection. The CDR3 nucleotides are TGTGCCATCAGTGAGTCCAGGAGAGGGACGATATACGAGCAGTACTCC. It encodes CAISESRRGTIYEQYS.